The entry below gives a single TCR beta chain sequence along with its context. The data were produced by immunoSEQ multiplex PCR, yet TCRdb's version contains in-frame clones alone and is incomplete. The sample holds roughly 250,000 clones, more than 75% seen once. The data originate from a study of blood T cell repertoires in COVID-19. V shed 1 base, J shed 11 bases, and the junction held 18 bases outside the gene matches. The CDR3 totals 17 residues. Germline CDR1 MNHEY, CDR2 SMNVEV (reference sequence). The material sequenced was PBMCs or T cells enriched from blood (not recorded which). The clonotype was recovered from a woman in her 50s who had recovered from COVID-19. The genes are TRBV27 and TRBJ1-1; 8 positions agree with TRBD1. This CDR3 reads CASSLLSRQGYLLKAFF. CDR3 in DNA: TGTGCCAGCAGTTTATTATCAAGACAGGGGTATCTCCTGAAGGCTTTCTTT.